This entry features one T cell receptor beta chain sequence. Clones were read by immunoSEQ multiplex PCR, and TCRdb kept only the in-frame ones, dropping some. The table records 1.6 million or so clones, around 97% of them present only once. The data belong to a study of shared clonotypes between healthy human individuals. The V end was cut by 5 bases, the J end by 15 bases, with 20 bases between. The germline gives CDR1 MGHDK, CDR2 SYGVNS. CDR3 length equals 13 residues. The study drew its donors from healthy HIV-negative adults without recent acute infections or vaccinations. This clonotype was sampled from a man aged 25 to 40 in good health. Specimen: naive CD4+ T cells sorted from blood. Subset of the sample: CD45RA+ positively selected. The chain combines TRBV25-1 with TRBJ1-5, with D perhaps TRBD1 (5 bases). The CDR3 spells CASSTLGAGRLHF. CDR3 nucleotides: TGTGCCAGCAGTACCCTTGGGGCAGGGCGGTTGCATTTT.